This TCR beta chain stems from a study of shared clonotypes between healthy human individuals. Findings and caveats of the study: About 5.2% was the fraction of naive CD4 clonotypes found shared across several donors.

Sorted-subset replicate PCR reactions were performed with approximately 190 ng DNA, corresponding to 25,000 to 35,000 T cell genomes. Here immunoSEQ multiplex PCR was the method, and the copy in TCRdb shows in-frame clones only, minus some. Here the sample spans 2 million or so clones, 90% to 95% being singletons. Concerning this clone itself: Its antigen is currently unknown.

The CDR3 contains 15 residues. The germline gives CDR1 MNHNS, CDR2 SASEGT. V gave up 10 bases and J gave up 2 bases; unmatched junction bases: 14. This sequence was found in a man between 18 and 29 years old in good health. Sequencing input: naive CD4+ T cells sorted from blood. Subset denoted: CD45RA+ positively selected. This rearrangement joins TRBV6-1 to TRBJ2-7; 7 nucleotides agree with TRBD2. CDR3 protein: CAIREGGSPTYEQYF. Written as DNA, the CDR3 is TGTGCCATCAGAGAAGGCGGGAGCCCCACCTACGAGCAGTACTTC.